This T cell receptor (beta chain) is drawn from a study of control samples from healthy donors and cancer patients. The data were produced by immunoSEQ multiplex PCR, yet TCRdb's version contains in-frame clones alone and is incomplete. The repertoire includes 100,000 to 120,000 clones, approximately 90% of them detected once, and roughly 4% sits in the top ten. This CDR3 comprises 18 residues. V lost 0 bases and J lost 5; bases outside the gene matches: 13. Germline assignment: CDR1 SGHDN and CDR2 FVKESK. The chain carries TRBV14 and TRBJ1-2; TRBD1 aligns across 9 bases. The material sequenced was PBMCs. The sequence was collected from an older woman with lung cancer. The CDR3 protein is CASSQDGSQGAVRYGYTF. The CDR3 bases are TGTGCCAGCAGCCAAGATGGATCACAGGGGGCAGTGCGGTATGGCTACACCTTC. The complete variable domain, with remaining parts taken from reference TRBV14 and TRBJ1-2, reads EAGVTQFPSHSVIEKGQTVTLRCDPISGHDNLYWYRRVMGKEIKFLLHFVKESKQDESGMPNNRFLAERTGGTYSTLKVQPAELEDSGVYFCASSQDGSQGAVRYGYTFGSGTRLTVV.